This T cell receptor (beta chain) stems from a study of vaccination and CD4 T cells after COVID-19. Study-wide background: Overlapping spike peptides from SARS-CoV-2, HCoV-NL63, HCoV-OC43 and HCoV-229E served to stimulate the cells. Control cultures received a CEFX pool, an HIV-1 Nef pool, or no peptide.

Points on this clonotype: The target antigen is unknown.

Points from the study as a whole: Spike mono-reactivity held for 304 of 307 vaccine-specific clones in convalescent patients.

With the Oncomine TCR Beta short-read assay, DNA from cultured CD4+ T cells was sequenced. TCRdb redid the calling of the PCR reads with MiXCR, one entry per CDR3 protein. In the table there are about 9,700 distinct CDR3 sequences, around three fifths of which are singletons. Germline CDR1 and CDR2: DFQATT and SNEGSKA (reference sequence). The J segment lost 2 bases and the V segment lost 6 bases, leaving 7 bases of the junction unmatched. This CDR3 has 15 amino acids. The treatment was: roughly ten-day PBMC culture with coronavirus spike peptide pools or control peptides (ViraFEST assay). The unexposed donor gave CD4+ T cells before the COVID-19 pandemic (2011-2018). In the ViraFEST assay, peptide-pool expansion preceded TCR sequencing of expanded clonotypes.

Input material: CD4+ T cells from blood, cultured in vitro. The clonotype comes from a human donor in good health. V usage is TRBV20-1 and J usage is TRBJ2-7, with 13 bases matching TRBD2. The CDR3 region is CSARGLAGRPYEQYF. The DNA for the CDR3 is TGCAGTGCCCGGGGACTAGCGGGGCGACCCTACGAGCAGTACTTC.